The rows below give T cell receptor beta chains drawn from one sample of a study of cytomegalovirus exposure and HLA in healthy donors. Libraries were prepared by immunoSEQ multiplex PCR; TCRdb keeps only in-frame clonotypes and omits some of them. Of around 160,000 clones listed, roughly 65% are singletons. What was sequenced was PBMCs. All receptors come from a man younger than 30 in good health and CMV-seropositive. CDR3s include the opening cysteine and the closing phenylalanine or tryptophan.

V gene: TRBV6-1; J gene: TRBJ2-4; CDR3 protein: CASSEGWGDIQYF
V gene: TRBV6-6; J gene: TRBJ2-1; CDR3 protein: CASNLDRNPYNEQFF
V gene: TRBV12-5; J gene: TRBJ1-4; CDR3 protein: CARVGPANEKLFF
V gene: TRBV10-2; J gene: TRBJ2-3; CDR3 protein: CASRTPYGADTQYF
V gene: TRBV5-4; J gene: TRBJ2-5; CDR3 protein: CASSSRELETQYF
V gene: TRBV7-7; J gene: TRBJ2-5; CDR3 protein: CASSFGTSGETQYF
V gene: TRBV12-1; J gene: TRBJ2-3; CDR3 protein: CASSFGPRGRSTDTQYF
V gene: TRBV11-3; J gene: TRBJ2-5; CDR3 protein: CASSLAAGQETQYF
V gene: TRBV18; J gene: TRBJ1-1; CDR3 protein: CASSPSRGMNTEAFF
V gene: TRBV11-3; J gene: TRBJ1-5; CDR3 protein: CASSLGGGYGSNQPQHF
V gene: TRBV29-1; J gene: TRBJ2-3; CDR3 protein: CSVAGADTQYF
V gene: TRBV28; J gene: TRBJ1-2; CDR3 protein: CASTPLSGRANYGYTF
V gene: TRBV7-2; J gene: TRBJ1-2; CDR3 protein: CASSLGQVAGAQGRGYTF
V gene: TRBV2; J gene: TRBJ1-2; CDR3 protein: CASSDFGGTYYTF
V gene: TRBV2; J gene: TRBJ1-3; CDR3 protein: CASSDPGQGAGDTIYF
V gene: TRBV30; J gene: TRBJ2-3; CDR3 protein: CAWSSVADTQYF
V gene: TRBV6-5; J gene: TRBJ1-1; CDR3 protein: CASSYGFRDTEAFF
V gene: TRBV2; J gene: TRBJ1-2; CDR3 protein: CASSGETGRNYGYTF
V gene: TRBV5-6; J gene: TRBJ2-5; CDR3 protein: CASTPLGGASGGEETQYF
V gene: TRBV2; J gene: TRBJ1-1; CDR3 protein: CASSEALGGPRRTEAFF
V gene: TRBV30; J gene: TRBJ1-3; CDR3 protein: CAWGRVSSGNTIYF
V gene: TRBV19; J gene: TRBJ2-3; CDR3 protein: CASSMPGTSGPTDTQYF
V gene: TRBV30; J gene: TRBJ2-5; CDR3 protein: CAWSGRIMASGGGRETQYF
V gene: TRBV5-1; J gene: TRBJ2-5; CDR3 protein: CASSLGQGARETQYF
V gene: TRBV7-7; J gene: TRBJ2-3; CDR3 protein: CASSLAPLGGVADTQYF
V gene: TRBV6-1; J gene: TRBJ2-1; CDR3 protein: CASSSRQYNEQFF
V gene: TRBV30; J gene: TRBJ1-2; CDR3 protein: CAWNRNQGADGYTF
V gene: TRBV5-4; J gene: TRBJ2-5; CDR3 protein: CASSRWGGKETQYF
V gene: TRBV19; J gene: TRBJ2-2; CDR3 protein: CASSLGTSNTGELFF
V gene: TRBV6-5; J gene: TRBJ2-3; CDR3 protein: CASSRSLADTQYF
V gene: TRBV15; J gene: TRBJ2-1; CDR3 protein: CATTRDRGSYNEQFF
V gene: TRBV6-5; J gene: TRBJ1-2; CDR3 protein: CASSSAGTGIRSYTF
V gene: TRBV28; J gene: TRBJ1-1; CDR3 protein: CASTVWGRGDGEAFF
V gene: TRBV6-6; J gene: TRBJ1-2; CDR3 protein: CASSYGTDYGYTF
V gene: TRBV10-3; J gene: TRBJ2-6; CDR3 protein: CAISITGERSGANVLTF
V gene: TRBV6-6; J gene: TRBJ1-1; CDR3 protein: CASSYRDINTEAFF
V gene: TRBV28; J gene: TRBJ1-2; CDR3 protein: CASSTNYGYTF
V gene: TRBV11-2; J gene: TRBJ1-5; CDR3 protein: CASSFQRDQPQHF
V gene: TRBV6-1; J gene: TRBJ1-1; CDR3 protein: CASSVSRRGTEAFF
V gene: TRBV28; J gene: TRBJ1-5; CDR3 protein: CASSSGTGLSQPQHF
V gene: TRBV5-4; J gene: TRBJ1-2; CDR3 protein: CASSLENREGYTF
V gene: TRBV30; J gene: TRBJ2-2; CDR3 protein: CAWRSGEWYTGELFF
V gene: TRBV6-5; J gene: TRBJ1-3; CDR3 protein: CASRPGQTETIYF
V gene: TRBV1; J gene: TRBJ1-2; CDR3 protein: CTSSQEKEGGRYYGYTF
V gene: TRBV4-1; J gene: TRBJ2-3; CDR3 protein: CASSLSTWASTQYF
V gene: TRBV5-8; J gene: TRBJ2-1; CDR3 protein: CASSRGQGNHNEQFF
V gene: TRBV9; J gene: TRBJ2-2; CDR3 protein: CASSVIAGGAGELFF
V gene: TRBV28; J gene: TRBJ1-1; CDR3 protein: CASSPHGQGHANTEAFF
V gene: TRBV6-6; J gene: TRBJ1-1; CDR3 protein: CASTPGQSRAEAFF
V gene: TRBV6-5; J gene: TRBJ1-1; CDR3 protein: CASSLQGASEAFF
V gene: TRBV2; J gene: TRBJ2-1; CDR3 protein: CASSERPSSEQFF
V gene: TRBV7-9; J gene: TRBJ2-1; CDR3 protein: CASSLLTVSDYNEQFF
V gene: TRBV5-1; J gene: TRBJ2-2; CDR3 protein: CASSLSRLTGELFF
V gene: TRBV19; J gene: TRBJ1-1; CDR3 protein: CATTVTGGTEAFF
V gene: TRBV4-2; J gene: TRBJ1-2; CDR3 protein: CASSSSVSEGQMYGYTF
V gene: TRBV7-9; J gene: TRBJ2-5; CDR3 protein: CASSLRQQETQYF
V gene: TRBV7-8; J gene: TRBJ1-1; CDR3 protein: CASSSTMFDPGSTEAFF
V gene: TRBV6-6; J gene: TRBJ1-1; CDR3 protein: CASRGTGSNTEAFF
V gene: TRBV7-2; J gene: TRBJ2-1; CDR3 protein: CASSLSGRGNEQFF
V gene: TRBV6-1; J gene: TRBJ2-1; CDR3 protein: CASSGLAGDEQFF